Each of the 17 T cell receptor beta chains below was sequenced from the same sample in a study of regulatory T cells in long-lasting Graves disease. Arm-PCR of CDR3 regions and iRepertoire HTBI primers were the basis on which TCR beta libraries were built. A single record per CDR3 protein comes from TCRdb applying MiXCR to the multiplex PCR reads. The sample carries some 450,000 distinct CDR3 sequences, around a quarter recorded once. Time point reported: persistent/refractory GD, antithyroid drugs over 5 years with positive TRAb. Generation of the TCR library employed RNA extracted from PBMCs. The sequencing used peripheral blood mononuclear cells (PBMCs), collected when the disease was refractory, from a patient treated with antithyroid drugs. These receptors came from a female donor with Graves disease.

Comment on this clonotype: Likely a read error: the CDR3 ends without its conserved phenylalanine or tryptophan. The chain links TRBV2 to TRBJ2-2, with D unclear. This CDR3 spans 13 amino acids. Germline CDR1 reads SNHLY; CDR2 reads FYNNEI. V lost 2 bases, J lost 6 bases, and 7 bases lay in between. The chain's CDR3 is CASSETVPGELFS. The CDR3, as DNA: TGTGCCAGCAGTGAAACGGTGCCCGGGGAGCTGTTTTCT.

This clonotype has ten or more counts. CDR3 nucleotide sequence: TGTGCCACCAGCAGAGATCTAAGACAGTACCAAGAGACCCAGTACTTC. Its protein product is CATSRDLRQYQETQYF. The V and J genes are TRBV15 and TRBJ2-5, with D possibly being TRBD1 (5 bases). The length of the CDR3 is 16 residues. Between the trimmed V and J ends, which lost 0 bases and 0 bases, there was a span of 11 bases. Germline lookup yields CDR1 LNHNV and CDR2 YYDKDF (reference sequence).

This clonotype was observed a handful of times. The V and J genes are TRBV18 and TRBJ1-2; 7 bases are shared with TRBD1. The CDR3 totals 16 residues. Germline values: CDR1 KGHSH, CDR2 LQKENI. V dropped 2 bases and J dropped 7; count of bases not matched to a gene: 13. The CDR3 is CASSPEGIGGGIGYTF. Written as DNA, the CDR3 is TGTGCCAGCTCACCAGAGGGAATTGGAGGGGGCATTGGCTACACCTTC.

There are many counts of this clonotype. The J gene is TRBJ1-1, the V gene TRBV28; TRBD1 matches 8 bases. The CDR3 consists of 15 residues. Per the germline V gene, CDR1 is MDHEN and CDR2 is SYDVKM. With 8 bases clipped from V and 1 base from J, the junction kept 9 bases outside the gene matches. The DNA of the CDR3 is TGTGCCAGCTCCTACCTACAGGGGGGGAACACTGAAGCTTTCTTT. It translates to CASSYLQGGNTEAFF.

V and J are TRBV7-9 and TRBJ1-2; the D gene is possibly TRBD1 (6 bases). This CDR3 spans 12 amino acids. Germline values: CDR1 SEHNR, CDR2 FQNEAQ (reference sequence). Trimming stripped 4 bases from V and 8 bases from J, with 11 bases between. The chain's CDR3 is CASSSDSWGYTF. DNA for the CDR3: TGTGCCAGCAGCTCGGACAGCTGGGGCTACACCTTC.

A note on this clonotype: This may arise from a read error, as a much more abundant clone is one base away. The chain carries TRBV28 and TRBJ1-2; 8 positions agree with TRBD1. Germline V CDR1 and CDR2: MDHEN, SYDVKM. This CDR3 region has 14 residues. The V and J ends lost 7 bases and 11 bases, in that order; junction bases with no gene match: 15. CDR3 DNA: TGTGCCAGCAACTGGGCCTCGGGACAGGTTGGGTACACCTTC. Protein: CASNWASGQVGYTF.

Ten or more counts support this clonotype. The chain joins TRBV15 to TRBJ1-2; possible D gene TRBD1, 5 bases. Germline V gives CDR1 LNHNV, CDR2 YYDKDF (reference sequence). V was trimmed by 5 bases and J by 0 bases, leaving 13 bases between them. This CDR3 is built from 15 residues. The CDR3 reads CATSGSGGANYGYTF. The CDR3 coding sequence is TGTGCCACCAGCGGGTCGGGGGGAGCTAACTATGGCTACACCTTC.

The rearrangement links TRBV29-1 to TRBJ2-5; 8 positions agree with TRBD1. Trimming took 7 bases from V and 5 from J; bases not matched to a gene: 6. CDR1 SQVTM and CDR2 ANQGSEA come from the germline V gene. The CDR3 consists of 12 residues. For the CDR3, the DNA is TGCAGCGCCCAGGGGGCTCGGGAGACCCAGTACTTC. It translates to CSAQGARETQYF.

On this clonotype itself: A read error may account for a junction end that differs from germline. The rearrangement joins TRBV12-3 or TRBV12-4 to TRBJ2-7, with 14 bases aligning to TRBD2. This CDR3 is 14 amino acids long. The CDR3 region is CASSRTSGRYERYF. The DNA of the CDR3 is TGTGCCAGCAGCCGGACTAGCGGGAGGTACGAGCGGTACTTC.

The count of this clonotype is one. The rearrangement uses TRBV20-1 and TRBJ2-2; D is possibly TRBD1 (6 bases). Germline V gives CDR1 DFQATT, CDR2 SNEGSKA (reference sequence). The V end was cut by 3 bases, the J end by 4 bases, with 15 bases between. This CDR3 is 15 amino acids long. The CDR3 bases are TGCAGTGCTAGTCCTGGGGGCGCTCCCACCGGGGAGCTGTTTTTT. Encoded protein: CSASPGGAPTGELFF.

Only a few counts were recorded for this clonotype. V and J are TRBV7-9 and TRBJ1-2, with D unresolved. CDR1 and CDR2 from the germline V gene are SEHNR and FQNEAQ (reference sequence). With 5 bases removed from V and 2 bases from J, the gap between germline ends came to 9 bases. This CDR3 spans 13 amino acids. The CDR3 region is CASSRSSNYGYTF. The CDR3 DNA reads TGTGCCAGCAGCCGGAGCAGCAACTATGGCTACACCTTC.

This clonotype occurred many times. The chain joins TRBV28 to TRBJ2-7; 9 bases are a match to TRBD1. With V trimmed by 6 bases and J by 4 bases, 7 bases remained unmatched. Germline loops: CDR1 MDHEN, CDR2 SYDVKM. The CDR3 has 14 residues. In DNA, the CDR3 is TGTGCCAGCAGCAAGGGCGGGACAGGGTACGAGCAGTACTTC. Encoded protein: CASSKGGTGYEQYF.

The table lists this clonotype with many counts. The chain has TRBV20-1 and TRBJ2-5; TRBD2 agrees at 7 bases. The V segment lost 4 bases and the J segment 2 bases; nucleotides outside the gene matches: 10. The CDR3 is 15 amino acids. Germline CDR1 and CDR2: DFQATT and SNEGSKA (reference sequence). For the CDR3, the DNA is TGCAGTGCTAAGTGGAGTAGCGGGTTTCAAGAGACCCAGTACTTC. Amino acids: CSAKWSSGFQETQYF.

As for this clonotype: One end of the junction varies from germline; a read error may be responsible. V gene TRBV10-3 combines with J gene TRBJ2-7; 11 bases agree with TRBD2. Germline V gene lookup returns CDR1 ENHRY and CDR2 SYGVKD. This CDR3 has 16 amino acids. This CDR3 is CATSKLTSGGISEQYF. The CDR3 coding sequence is TGTGCCACCAGTAAACTAACTAGCGGGGGAATTTCCGAGCAGTACTTC.

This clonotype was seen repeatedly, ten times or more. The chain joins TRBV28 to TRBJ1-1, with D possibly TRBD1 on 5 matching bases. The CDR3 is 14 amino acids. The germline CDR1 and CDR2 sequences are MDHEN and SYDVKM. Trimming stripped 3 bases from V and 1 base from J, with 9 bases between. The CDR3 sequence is CASSLETENTEAFF. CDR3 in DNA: TGTGCCAGCAGTTTGGAGACAGAGAACACTGAAGCTTTCTTT. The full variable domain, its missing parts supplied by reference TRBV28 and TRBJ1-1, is DVKVTQSSRYLVKRTGEKVFLECVQDMDHENMFWYRQDPGLGLRLIYFSYDVKMKEKGDIPEGYSVSREKKERFSLILESASTNQTSMYLCASSLETENTEAFFGQGTRLTVV.

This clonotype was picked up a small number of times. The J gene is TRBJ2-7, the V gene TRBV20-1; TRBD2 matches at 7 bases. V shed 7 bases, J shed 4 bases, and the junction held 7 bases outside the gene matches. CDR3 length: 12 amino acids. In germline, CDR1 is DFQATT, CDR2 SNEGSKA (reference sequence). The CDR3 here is CSGVAGTYEQYF. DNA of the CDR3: TGCAGTGGAGTAGCGGGCACATACGAGCAGTACTTC.

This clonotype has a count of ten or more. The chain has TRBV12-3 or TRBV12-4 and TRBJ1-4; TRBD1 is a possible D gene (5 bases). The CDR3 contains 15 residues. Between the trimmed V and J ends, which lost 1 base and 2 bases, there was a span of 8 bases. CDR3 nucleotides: TGTGCCAGCAGTTTAGGGGGGGGGACTAATGAAAAACTGTTTTTT. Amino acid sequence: CASSLGGGTNEKLFF.